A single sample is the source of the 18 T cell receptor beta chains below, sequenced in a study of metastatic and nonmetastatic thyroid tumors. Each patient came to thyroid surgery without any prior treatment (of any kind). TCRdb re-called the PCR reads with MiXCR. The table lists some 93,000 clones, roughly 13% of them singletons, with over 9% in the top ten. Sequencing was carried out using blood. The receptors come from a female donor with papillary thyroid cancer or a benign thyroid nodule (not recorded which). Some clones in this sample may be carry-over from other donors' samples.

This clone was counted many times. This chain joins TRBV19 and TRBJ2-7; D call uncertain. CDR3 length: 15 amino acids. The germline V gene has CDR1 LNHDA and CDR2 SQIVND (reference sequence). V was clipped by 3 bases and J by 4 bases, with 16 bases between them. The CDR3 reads CASSIIWGRLYEQYF. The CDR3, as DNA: TGTGCCAGTAGTATCATTTGGGGTCGGCTGTACGAGCAGTACTTC.

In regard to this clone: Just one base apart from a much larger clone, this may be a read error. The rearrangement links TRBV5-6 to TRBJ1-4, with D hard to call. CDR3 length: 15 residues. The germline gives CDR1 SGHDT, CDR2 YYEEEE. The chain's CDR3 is CAISWRLATNEKLFF. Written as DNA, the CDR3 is TGTGCCATCAGCTGGAGGCTCGCTACTAATGAAAAACTGTTTTTT.

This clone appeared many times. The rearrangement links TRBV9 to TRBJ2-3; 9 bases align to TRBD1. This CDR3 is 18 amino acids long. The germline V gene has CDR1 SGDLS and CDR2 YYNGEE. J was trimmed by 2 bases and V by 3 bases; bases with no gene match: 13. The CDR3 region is CASSEDPLGTGSTDTQYF. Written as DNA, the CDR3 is TGTGCCAGCAGCGAGGACCCGCTCGGGACAGGGTCCACAGATACGCAGTATTTT.

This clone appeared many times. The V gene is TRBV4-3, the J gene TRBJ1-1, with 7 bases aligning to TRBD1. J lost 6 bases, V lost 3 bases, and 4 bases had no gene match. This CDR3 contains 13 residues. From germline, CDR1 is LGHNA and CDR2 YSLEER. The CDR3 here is CASSHDRESEAFF. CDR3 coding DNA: TGCGCCAGCAGCCATGACAGGGAGTCTGAAGCTTTCTTT.

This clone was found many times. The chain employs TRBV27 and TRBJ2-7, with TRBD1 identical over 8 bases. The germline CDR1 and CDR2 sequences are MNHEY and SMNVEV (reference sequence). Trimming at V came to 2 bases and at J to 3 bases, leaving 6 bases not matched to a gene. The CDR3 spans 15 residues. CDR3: CASSLRGDRFYEQYF. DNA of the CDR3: TGTGCCAGCAGTTTAAGGGGGGACAGGTTCTACGAGCAGTACTTC.

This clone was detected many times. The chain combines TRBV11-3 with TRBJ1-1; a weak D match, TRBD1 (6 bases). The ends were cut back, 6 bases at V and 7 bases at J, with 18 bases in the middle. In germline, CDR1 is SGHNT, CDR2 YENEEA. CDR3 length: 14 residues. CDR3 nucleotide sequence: TGTGCCAGCAGATCGATAGGGGGAAGGGATGAAGCTTTCTTT. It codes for CASRSIGGRDEAFF.

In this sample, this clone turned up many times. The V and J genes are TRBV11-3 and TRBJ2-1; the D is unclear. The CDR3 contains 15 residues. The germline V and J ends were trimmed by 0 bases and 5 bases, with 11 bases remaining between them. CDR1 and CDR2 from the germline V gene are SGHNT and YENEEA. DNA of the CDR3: TGTGCCAGCAGCTTAGATCCAAGGCCAAACAATGAGCAGTTCTTC. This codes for CASSLDPRPNNEQFF. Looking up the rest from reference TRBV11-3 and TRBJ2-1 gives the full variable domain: EAGVVQSPRYKIIEKKQPVAFWCNPISGHNTLYWYLQNLGQGPELLIRYENEEAVDDSQLPKDRFSAERLKGVDSTLKIQPAELGDSAVYLCASSLDPRPNNEQFFGPGTRLTVL.

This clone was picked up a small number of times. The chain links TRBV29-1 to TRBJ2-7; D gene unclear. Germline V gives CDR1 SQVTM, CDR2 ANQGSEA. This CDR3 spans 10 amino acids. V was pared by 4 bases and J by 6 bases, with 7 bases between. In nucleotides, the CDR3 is TGCAGCGTTGTTTACGGCGAGCAGTACTTC. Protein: CSVVYGEQYF.

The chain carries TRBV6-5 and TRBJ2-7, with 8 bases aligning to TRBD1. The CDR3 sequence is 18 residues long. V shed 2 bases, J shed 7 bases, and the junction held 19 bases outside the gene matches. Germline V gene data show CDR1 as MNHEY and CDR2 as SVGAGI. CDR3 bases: TGTGCCAGCAGTTACATAGACTCCTGGACAGGGACCGCTTGTGAGCAGTACTTC. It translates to CASSYIDSWTGTACEQYF.

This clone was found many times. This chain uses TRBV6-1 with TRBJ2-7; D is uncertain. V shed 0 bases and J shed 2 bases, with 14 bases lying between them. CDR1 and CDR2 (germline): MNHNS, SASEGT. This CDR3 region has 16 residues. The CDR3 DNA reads TGTGCCAGCAGTGAAGCTTCGAGCGATTTCGCCTACGAGCAGTACTTC. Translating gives CASSEASSDFAYEQYF.

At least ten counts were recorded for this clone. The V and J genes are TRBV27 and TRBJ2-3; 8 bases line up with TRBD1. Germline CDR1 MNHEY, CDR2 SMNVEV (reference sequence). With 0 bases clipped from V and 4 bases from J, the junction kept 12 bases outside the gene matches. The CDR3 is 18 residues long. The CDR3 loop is CASSLSGRGRGRPDTQYF. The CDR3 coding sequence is TGTGCCAGCAGTTTATCTGGTCGGGGCAGGGGGCGGCCAGATACGCAGTATTTT.

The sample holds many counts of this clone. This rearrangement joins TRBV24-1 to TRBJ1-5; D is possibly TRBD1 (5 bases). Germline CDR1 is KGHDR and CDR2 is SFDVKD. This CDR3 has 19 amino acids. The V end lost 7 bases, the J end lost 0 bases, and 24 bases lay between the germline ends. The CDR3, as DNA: TGTGCCACCAGGGGGGTCGTAGGATCCGAAGTCCATAGCAATCAGCCCCAGCATTTT. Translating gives CATRGVVGSEVHSNQPQHF.

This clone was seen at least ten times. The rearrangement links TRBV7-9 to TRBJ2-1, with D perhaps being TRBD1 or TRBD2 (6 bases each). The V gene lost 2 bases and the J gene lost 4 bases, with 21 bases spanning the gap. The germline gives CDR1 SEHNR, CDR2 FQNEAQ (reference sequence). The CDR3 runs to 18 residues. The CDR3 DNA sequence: TGTGCCAGCAGCTTACGGAGGGTGGGGGCTAATTGGTACAATGAGCAGTTCTTC. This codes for CASSLRRVGANWYNEQFF.

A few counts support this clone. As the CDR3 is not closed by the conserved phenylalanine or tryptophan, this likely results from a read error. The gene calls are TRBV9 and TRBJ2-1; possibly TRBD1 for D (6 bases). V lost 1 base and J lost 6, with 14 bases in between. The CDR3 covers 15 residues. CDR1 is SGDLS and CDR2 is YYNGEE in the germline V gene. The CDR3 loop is CASSVSGAHSNEQFL. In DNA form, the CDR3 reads TGTGCCAGCAGCGTATCAGGGGCACACAGCAATGAGCAGTTCCTC.

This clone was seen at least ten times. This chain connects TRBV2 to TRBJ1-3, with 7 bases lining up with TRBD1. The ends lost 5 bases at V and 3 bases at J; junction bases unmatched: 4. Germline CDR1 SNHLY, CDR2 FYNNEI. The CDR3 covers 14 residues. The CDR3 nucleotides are TGTGCCAGCAGTCCTGACAGGGTTGGAAACACCATATATTTT. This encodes CASSPDRVGNTIYF.

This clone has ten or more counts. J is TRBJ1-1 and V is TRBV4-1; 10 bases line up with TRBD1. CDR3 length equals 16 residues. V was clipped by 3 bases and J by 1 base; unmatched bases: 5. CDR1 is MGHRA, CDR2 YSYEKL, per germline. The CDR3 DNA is TGCGCCAGCAGCCATAGAAGACAGGGGGCGAACACTGAAGCTTTCTTT. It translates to CASSHRRQGANTEAFF.

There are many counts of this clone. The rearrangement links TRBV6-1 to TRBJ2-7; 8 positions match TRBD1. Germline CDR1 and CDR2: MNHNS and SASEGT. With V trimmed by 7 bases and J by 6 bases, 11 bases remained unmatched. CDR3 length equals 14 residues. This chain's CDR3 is CASTWVQGAVEQYF. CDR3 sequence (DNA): TGTGCCAGCACCTGGGTTCAGGGGGCCGTCGAGCAGTACTTC.

CDR3 DNA: TGTGCCAGCAGCGTAGGCCGGGTAGGGTTGTCGGGAGAGACCCAGTACTTC. Translated, it gives CASSVGRVGLSGETQYF. The chain is built from TRBV9 and TRBJ2-5; D is unresolved. The CDR3 length is 17 residues. The germline V gene has CDR1 SGDLS and CDR2 YYNGEE. V shed 0 bases and J shed 4 bases, with 19 bases lying between them.